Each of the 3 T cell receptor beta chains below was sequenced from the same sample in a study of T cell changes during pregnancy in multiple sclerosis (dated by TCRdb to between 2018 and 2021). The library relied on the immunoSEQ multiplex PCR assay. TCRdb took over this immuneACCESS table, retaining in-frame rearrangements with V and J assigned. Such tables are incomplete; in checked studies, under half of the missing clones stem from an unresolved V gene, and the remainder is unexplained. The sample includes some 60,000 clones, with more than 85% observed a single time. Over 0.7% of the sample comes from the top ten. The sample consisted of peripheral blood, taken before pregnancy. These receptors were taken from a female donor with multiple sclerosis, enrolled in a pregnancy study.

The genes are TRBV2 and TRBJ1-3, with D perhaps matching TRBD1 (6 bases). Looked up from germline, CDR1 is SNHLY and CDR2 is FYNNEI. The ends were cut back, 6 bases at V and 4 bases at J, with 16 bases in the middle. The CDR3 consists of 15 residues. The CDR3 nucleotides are TGTGCCAGCAGAAAAGGGGGGGGCTGGGGAAACACCATATATTTT. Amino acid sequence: CASRKGGGWGNTIYF.

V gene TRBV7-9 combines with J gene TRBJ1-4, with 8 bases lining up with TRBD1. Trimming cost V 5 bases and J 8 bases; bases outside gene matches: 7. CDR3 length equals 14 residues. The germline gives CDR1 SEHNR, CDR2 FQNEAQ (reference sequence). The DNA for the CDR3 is TGTGCCAGCAGCGGGGGACAGGAGAGCGAAAAACTGTTTTTT. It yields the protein CASSGGQESEKLFF.

This CDR3 reads CASRGGGATYEQYF. DNA for the CDR3: TGTGCCAGTAGAGGTGGCGGGGCTACGTACGAGCAGTACTTC. The V call is TRBV19, the J call TRBJ2-7; weak D call: TRBD2 (6 bases). Germline V gene lookup returns CDR1 LNHDA and CDR2 SQIVND (reference sequence). CDR3 length equals 14 residues. The ends were cut back, 6 bases at V and 4 bases at J, with 16 bases in the middle.